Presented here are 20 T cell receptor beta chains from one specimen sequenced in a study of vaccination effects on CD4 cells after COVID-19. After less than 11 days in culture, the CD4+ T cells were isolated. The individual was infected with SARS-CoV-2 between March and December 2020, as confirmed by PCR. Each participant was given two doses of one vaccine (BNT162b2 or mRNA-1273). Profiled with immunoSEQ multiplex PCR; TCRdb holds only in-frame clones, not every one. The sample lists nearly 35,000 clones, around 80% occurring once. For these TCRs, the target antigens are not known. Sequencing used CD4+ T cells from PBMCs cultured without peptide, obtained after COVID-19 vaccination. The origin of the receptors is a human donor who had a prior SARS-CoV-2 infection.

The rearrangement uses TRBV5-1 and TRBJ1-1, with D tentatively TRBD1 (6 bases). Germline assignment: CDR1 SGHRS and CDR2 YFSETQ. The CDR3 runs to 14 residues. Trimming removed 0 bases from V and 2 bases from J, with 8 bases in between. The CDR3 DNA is TGCGCCAGCAGCTTGGTAGGGGGAAACACTGAAGCTTTCTTT. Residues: CASSLVGGNTEAFF.

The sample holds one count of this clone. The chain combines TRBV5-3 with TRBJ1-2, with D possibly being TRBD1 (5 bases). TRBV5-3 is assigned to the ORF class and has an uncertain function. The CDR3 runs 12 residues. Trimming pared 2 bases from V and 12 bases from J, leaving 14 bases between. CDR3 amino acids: CARSFSGSRDTF. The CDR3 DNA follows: TGTGCCAGAAGCTTTTCAGGGTCGAGGGACACCTTC.

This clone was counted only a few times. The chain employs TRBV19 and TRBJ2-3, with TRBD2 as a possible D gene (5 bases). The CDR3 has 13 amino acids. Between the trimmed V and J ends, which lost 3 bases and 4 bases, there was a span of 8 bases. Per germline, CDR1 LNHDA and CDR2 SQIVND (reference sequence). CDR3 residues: CASSIREADTQYF. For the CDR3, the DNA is TGTGCCAGTAGTATTCGGGAAGCAGATACGCAGTATTTT.

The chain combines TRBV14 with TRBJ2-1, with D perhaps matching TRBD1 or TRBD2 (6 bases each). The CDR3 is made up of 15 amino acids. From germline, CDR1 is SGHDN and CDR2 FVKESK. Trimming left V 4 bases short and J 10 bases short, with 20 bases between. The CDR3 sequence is CASSPRGAGVTEQFF. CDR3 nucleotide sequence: TGTGCCAGCAGCCCTAGGGGGGCAGGGGTAACGGAGCAGTTCTTC.

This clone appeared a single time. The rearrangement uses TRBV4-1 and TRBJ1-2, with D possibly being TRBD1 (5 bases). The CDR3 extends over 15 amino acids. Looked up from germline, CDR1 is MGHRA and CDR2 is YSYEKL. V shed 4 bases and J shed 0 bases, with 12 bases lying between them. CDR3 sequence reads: CASSPLGVSNYGYTF. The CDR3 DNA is TGCGCCAGCAGCCCACTGGGGGTGTCTAACTATGGCTACACCTTC.

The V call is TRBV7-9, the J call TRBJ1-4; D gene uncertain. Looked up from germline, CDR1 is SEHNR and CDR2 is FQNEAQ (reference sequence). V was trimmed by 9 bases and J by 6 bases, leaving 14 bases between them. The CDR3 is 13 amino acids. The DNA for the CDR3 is TGTGCCAGTTCTCTCCGGGTTGATGAAAAACTGTTTTTT. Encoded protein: CASSLRVDEKLFF.

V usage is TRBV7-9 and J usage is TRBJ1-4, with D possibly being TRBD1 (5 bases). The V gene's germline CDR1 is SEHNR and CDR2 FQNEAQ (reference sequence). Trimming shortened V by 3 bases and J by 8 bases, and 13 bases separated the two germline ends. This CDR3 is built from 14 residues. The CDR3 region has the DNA TGTGCCAGCAGCTTCGGGACTACCGAAGAAAAACTGTTTTTT. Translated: CASSFGTTEEKLFF.

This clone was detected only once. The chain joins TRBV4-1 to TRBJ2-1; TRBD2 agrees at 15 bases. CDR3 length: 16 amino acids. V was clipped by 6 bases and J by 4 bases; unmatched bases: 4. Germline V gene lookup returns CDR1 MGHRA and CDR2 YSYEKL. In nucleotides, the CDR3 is TGCGCCAGCAGGGGGGGACTAGCGGGAGGATACAATGAGCAGTTCTTC. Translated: CASRGGLAGGYNEQFF.

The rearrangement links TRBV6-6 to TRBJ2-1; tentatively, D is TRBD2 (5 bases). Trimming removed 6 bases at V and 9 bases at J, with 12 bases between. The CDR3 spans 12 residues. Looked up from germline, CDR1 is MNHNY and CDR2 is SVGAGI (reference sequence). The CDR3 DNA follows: TGTGCCAGCAGCCCAACTAGTTTTGAGCAGTTCTTC. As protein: CASSPTSFEQFF.

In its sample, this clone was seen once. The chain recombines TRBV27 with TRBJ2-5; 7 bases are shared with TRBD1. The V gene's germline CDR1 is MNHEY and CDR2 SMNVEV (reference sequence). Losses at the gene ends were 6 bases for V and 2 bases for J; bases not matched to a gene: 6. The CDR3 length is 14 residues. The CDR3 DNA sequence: TGTGCCAGCAGGAGACAGGGACAACAAGAGACCCAGTACTTC. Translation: CASRRQGQQETQYF.

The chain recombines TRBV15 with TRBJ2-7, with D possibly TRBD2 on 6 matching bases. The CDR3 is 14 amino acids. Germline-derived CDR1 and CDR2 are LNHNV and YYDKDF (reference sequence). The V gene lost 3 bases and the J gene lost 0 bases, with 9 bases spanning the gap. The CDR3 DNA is TGTGCCACCAGCAGGGGGGGACTCTCCTACGAGCAGTACTTC. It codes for CATSRGGLSYEQYF.

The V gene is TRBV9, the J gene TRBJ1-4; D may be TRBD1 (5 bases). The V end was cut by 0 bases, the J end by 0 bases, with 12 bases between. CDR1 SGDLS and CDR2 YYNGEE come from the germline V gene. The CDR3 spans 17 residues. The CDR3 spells CASSVVWGKATNEKLFF. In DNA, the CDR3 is TGTGCCAGCAGCGTAGTTTGGGGGAAGGCAACTAATGAAAAACTGTTTTTT.

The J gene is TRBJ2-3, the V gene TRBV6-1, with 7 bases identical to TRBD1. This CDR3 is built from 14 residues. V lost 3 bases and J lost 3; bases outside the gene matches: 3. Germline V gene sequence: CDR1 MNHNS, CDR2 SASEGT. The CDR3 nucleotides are TGTGCCAGCAGTGAGACAGGGAAGACAGATACGCAGTATTTT. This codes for CASSETGKTDTQYF.

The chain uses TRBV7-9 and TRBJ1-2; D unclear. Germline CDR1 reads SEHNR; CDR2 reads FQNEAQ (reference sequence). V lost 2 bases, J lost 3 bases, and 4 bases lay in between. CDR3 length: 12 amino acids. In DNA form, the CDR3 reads TGTGCCAGCAGCTTATCAGACTATGGCTACACCTTC. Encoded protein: CASSLSDYGYTF.

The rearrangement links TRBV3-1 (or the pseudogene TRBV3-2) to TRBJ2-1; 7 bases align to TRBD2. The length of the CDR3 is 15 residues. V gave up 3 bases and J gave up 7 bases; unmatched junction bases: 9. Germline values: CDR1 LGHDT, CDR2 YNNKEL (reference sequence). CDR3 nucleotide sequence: TGTGCCAGCAGCCAGATACCCCTAGCGGCGAATGAGCAGTTCTTC. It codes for CASSQIPLAANEQFF.

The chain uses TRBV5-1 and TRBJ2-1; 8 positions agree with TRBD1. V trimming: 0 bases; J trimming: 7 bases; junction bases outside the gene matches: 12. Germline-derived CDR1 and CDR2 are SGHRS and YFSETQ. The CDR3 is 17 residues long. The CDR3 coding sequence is TGCGCCAGCAGCTTGGTTATTGGGGCAGGGGGCGGGAATGAGCAGTTCTTC. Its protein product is CASSLVIGAGGGNEQFF.

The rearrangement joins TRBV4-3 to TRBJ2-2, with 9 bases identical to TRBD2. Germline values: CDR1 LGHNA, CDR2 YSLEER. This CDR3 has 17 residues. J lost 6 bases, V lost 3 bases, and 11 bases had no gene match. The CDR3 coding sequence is TGCGCCAGCAGCCAGAAATTAGCGGGAGATTACCCCGGGGAGCTGTTTTTT. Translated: CASSQKLAGDYPGELFF.

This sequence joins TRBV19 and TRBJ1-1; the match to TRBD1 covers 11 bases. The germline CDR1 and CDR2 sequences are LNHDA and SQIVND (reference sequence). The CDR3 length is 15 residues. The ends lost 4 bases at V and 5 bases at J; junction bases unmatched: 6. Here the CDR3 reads CASSRTGGSSTEAFF. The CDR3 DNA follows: TGTGCCAGTAGTAGGACAGGGGGCTCGAGTACTGAAGCTTTCTTT.

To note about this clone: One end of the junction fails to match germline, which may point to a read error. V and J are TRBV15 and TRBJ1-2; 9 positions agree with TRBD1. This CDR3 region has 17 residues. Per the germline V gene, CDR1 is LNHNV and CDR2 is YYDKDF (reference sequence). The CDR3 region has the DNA TGTGCAACCAGAATGCCCGGACAGGGGACCACGGATGGTGGCTACACCTTC. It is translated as CATRMPGQGTTDGGYTF.

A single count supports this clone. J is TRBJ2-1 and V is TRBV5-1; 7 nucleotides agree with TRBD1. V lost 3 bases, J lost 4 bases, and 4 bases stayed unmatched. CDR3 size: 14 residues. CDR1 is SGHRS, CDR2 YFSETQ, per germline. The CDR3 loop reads CASSYGTVYNEQFF. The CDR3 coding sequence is TGCGCCAGCAGCTATGGGACAGTTTACAATGAGCAGTTCTTC.